A single T cell receptor (beta chain) is shown here with its context. Its antigen has not been determined. No much larger clonotype is one base removed from it; base qualities were not supplied. Participants in the prospective study were enrolled through a virtual design, were aged about 18 to 90 years, and lived in approximately 24 United States geographic areas. Cohort assignment in the prospective study relied on participant-reported clinical history from a screening survey and a study questionnaire. Recovered participants in ImmuneRACE Cohort 3 were defined by two consecutive negative NP/OP PCR tests, clearance by a healthcare professional, or resolution of symptoms. In the prospective study, mobile phlebotomists collected whole blood, serum and a nasopharyngeal or oropharyngeal swab from each participant. Participants in the prospective study had the option to provide additional blood draws and questionnaires over a 2-month period. Blood samples from the prospective study were shipped frozen or at room temperature prior to DNA extraction.

Trimmed from V: 5 bases; trimmed from J: 2 bases; junction bases lacking a gene match: 6. Including the terminal cysteine and valine, the CDR3 comprises 14 residues. CDR3 DNA is the only sequence kept; it has 42 bases, read in frame from the first base. CDR1 and CDR2, looked up from the germline V gene (reference sequence), are SEHNR and FQNEAQ. The data originate from a study of blood T cell repertoires in COVID-19 (TCRdb year 2020). With regard to the full study: Samples covering the acute and convalescent phases of COVID-19 were provided by collaborators in the United States, Italy and Spain. Nearly every sample came with metadata listing a de-identified subject ID, COVID-19 status, age in years and sex. Subjects who had been exposed to COVID-19, were actively infected with it, or had recovered from it provided the deeply sampled blood TCRbeta repertoires that made up the dataset. Where HLA class I and class II types were available, the types were taken from metadata supplied by the sample provider, not from assay-based typing. The repertoires were released in a freely available public database meant as a resource for research on the immune response to SARS-CoV-2. The samples were drawn from two sources: the first 160 participants of the ongoing ImmuneRACE study, and 950 to 1,500 subjects contributed by 6 global collaborators. The prospective study material was composed of cDNA or gDNA derived from T cells, B-cell-depleted T cells, or PBMCs.

The immunoSEQ Assay, a bias-controlled multiplex PCR, was used to amplify TCRbeta CDR3 regions from genomic DNA. The study's own analysis went as follows. The number of nucleated cells in each sample was estimated by amplification of reference gene primers within the assay. To quantify the absolute abundance of each unique TCRbeta CDR3 rearrangement, sequence reads were collapsed and filtered. For each sample, productive Simpson clonality was calculated by taking the square root of Simpson's diversity index across productive rearrangements. Not all clones reach the TCRdb copy of this immuneACCESS table, which keeps in-frame sequences only. Checked studies attribute under half of the gap to unresolved V genes and leave the rest unexplained. Clonal size and the V and J genes are those of that table, whereas D and trimming came from the DNA. Across this sample there are fewer than 200,000 clones, with less than 85% seen only once. In total, the top ten clones hold 4.4% of the sample.

Study-level results and caveats: The quantity of clinical and demographic metadata differed by source and by participant and was supplied without curation.

The V and J genes are TRBV7-9 and TRBJ2-7; 7 central bases correspond to TRBD2. This clonotype was obtained from a woman aged 50 to 60 who had recovered from COVID-19. Source material: PBMCs or T cells enriched from blood (not recorded which). The CDR3 protein is CASSRDYQTYEQYV. The bases read TGTGCCAGCAGCCGGGACTATCAGACCTACGAGCAGTACGTC.